Each of the 30 T cell receptor beta chains below was sequenced from the same sample in a study of shared clonotypes between healthy human individuals. Sequenced by immunoSEQ multiplex PCR; TCRdb stores in-frame clones only, minus some. The data show 1,500,000 or so clones, roughly 96% seen once. Sequenced sample: naive CD4+ T cells sorted from blood. Subset meaning: CD45RA+ positively selected. The receptors were gathered from a man aged 25 to 40 in good health.

This chain uses TRBV19 with TRBJ2-7; 8 nucleotides agree with TRBD1. This CDR3 has 16 residues. Germline-derived CDR1 and CDR2 are LNHDA and SQIVND (reference sequence). J gave up 0 bases and V 4 bases, and 8 bases lay outside the gene matches. CDR3 sequence: CASSKGLTGASYEQYF. In DNA form, the CDR3 reads TGTGCCAGTAGTAAAGGGCTGACAGGGGCCTCCTACGAGCAGTACTTC.

V is TRBV19 and J is TRBJ2-7; a weak D match, TRBD1 (6 bases). V was cut by 4 bases and J by 5 bases, with 9 bases left in between. The CDR3 has 12 residues. From germline, CDR1 is LNHDA and CDR2 SQIVND (reference sequence). The CDR3 is CASSTYRDEQYF. DNA for the CDR3: TGTGCCAGTAGTACTTACAGGGACGAGCAGTACTTC.

This rearrangement joins TRBV29-1 to TRBJ2-2, with TRBD2 as a possible D gene (6 bases). The CDR3 is made up of 12 amino acids. CDR1 SQVTM and CDR2 ANQGSEA come from the germline V gene. The DNA of the CDR3 is TGCACCGGTCGGCGGGGTGGCGGGGAGCTGTTTTTT. Protein product: CTGRRGGGELFF.

This sequence joins TRBV11-1 and TRBJ2-7; D possibly corresponds to TRBD1 (6 bases). CDR3 length equals 15 residues. Looked up from germline, CDR1 is SGHAT and CDR2 is FQDESV (reference sequence). V was trimmed by 1 base and J by 3 bases, leaving 13 bases between them. The CDR3 here is CASSLVIKGVYEQYF. The CDR3 nucleotides read TGTGCCAGCAGCTTAGTGATAAAGGGGGTCTACGAGCAGTACTTC. Filled out from reference TRBV11-1 and TRBJ2-7, the complete variable domain reads EAEVAQSPRYKITEKSQAVAFWCDPISGHATLYWYRQILGQGPELLVQFQDESVVDDSQLPKDRFSAERLKGVDSTLKIQPAELGDSAMYLCASSLVIKGVYEQYFGPGTRLTVT.

Notes on this clone: The sample has other DNA sequences that encode this CDR3 too. V gene TRBV6-1 combines with J gene TRBJ2-1; no definite D call. The CDR3 contains 11 residues. V lost 5 bases and J lost 8, with 7 bases in between. Germline V gene lookup returns CDR1 MNHNS and CDR2 SASEGT. Here the CDR3 reads CASSQLHEQFF. CDR3 coding DNA: TGTGCCAGCAGTCAGTTGCATGAGCAGTTCTTC.

V and J are TRBV10-3 and TRBJ1-1; D is perhaps TRBD1 (5 bases). V lost 5 bases and J lost 8, with 15 bases in between. The CDR3 length is 13 residues. Looked up from germline, CDR1 is ENHRY and CDR2 is SYGVKD. CDR3 bases: TGTGCCATCAGTTGGGACGGAAGACCCGAAGCTTTCTTT. This translates into CAISWDGRPEAFF.

The chain uses TRBV19 and TRBJ1-2; D is unresolved. V lost 7 bases to trimming and J lost 3 bases, with 18 bases between them. Germline-derived CDR1 and CDR2 are LNHDA and SQIVND (reference sequence). The CDR3 sequence is 15 residues long. CDR3 sequence (DNA): TGTGCCAGTATCCCAGCCCCAATTTCGGACTATGGCTACACCTTC. Translated: CASIPAPISDYGYTF.

CDR3 sequence: CASSLLLDQTKETQYF. Written as DNA, the CDR3 is TGCGCCAGCAGCTTGTTATTGGACCAAACCAAAGAGACCCAGTACTTC. The chain combines TRBV5-1 with TRBJ2-5; D remains unclear. This CDR3 is 16 amino acids long. V was trimmed by 1 base and J by 3 bases, leaving 16 bases between them. Germline values: CDR1 SGHRS, CDR2 YFSETQ.

This sequence joins TRBV6-6 and TRBJ2-7; D ambiguous. This CDR3 spans 11 amino acids. CDR1 is MNHNY and CDR2 is SVGAGI in the germline V gene (reference sequence). V lost 5 bases to trimming and J lost 4 bases, with 6 bases between them. The CDR3 region is CASSHLYEQYF. DNA for the CDR3: TGTGCCAGCAGTCACCTTTACGAGCAGTACTTC.

The chain employs TRBV29-1 and TRBJ2-5, with D unresolved. Germline assignment: CDR1 SQVTM and CDR2 ANQGSEA. CDR3 size: 15 residues. The ends were cut back, 4 bases at V and 5 bases at J, with 20 bases in the middle. The DNA for the CDR3 is TGCAGCGTTGGTCCCGTTAAGTCCAGACGGGAGACCCAGTACTTC. Amino acids: CSVGPVKSRRETQYF.

The chain joins TRBV29-1 to TRBJ1-1; D not certain. CDR1 and CDR2 (germline): SQVTM, ANQGSEA. This CDR3 has 11 residues. V was pared by 8 bases and J by 7 bases, with 14 bases between. The CDR3 region is CSPLILGEAFF. CDR3 DNA sequence: TGCAGCCCGTTAATACTGGGTGAAGCTTTCTTT.

The chain employs TRBV6-5 and TRBJ2-3; 8 bases match TRBD1. Looked up from germline, CDR1 is MNHEY and CDR2 is SVGAGI. Germline trimming cut 5 bases from V and 1 base from J; bases unmatched to any gene: 2. The CDR3 is 14 amino acids. In DNA form, the CDR3 reads TGTGCCAGCAGTGGACAGGGCCGCACAGATACGCAGTATTTT. Translation: CASSGQGRTDTQYF.

V usage is TRBV29-1 and J usage is TRBJ2-5; D is perhaps TRBD2 (5 bases). Germline loops: CDR1 SQVTM, CDR2 ANQGSEA. Trimming shortened V by 3 bases and J by 5 bases, and 10 bases separated the two germline ends. The CDR3 sequence is 12 residues long. CDR3 coding DNA: TGCAGCGTTGACGGGGAGAGGGAGACCCAGTACTTC. Encoded protein: CSVDGERETQYF.

V is TRBV11-2 and J is TRBJ2-1; the D call may be TRBD1 or TRBD2 (5 bases each). The ends were cut back, 5 bases at V and 7 bases at J, with 18 bases in the middle. The CDR3 runs to 15 residues. In germline, CDR1 is SGHAT, CDR2 FQNNGV. In nucleotides, the CDR3 is TGTGCCAGCAGCCTAGCAGGAGCTTGGGGGAATGAGCAGTTCTTC. This codes for CASSLAGAWGNEQFF.

The chain recombines TRBV15 with TRBJ2-3; a weak D match, TRBD1 (5 bases). This CDR3 spans 15 amino acids. Germline V gene data show CDR1 as LNHNV and CDR2 as YYDKDF (reference sequence). Trimming took 1 base from V and 0 from J, leaving 8 bases between them. CDR3 sequence reads: CATSRGTGSTDTQYF. As DNA, the CDR3 is TGTGCCACCAGCAGAGGAACAGGTAGCACAGATACGCAGTATTTT.

The J gene is TRBJ2-2, the V gene TRBV5-4; no clear D gene. Per the germline V gene, CDR1 is SGHNT and CDR2 is YYREEE (reference sequence). The V end was cut by 3 bases, the J end by 8 bases, with 8 bases between. The CDR3 runs to 12 residues. This CDR3 is CASSSPMGELFF. The DNA of the CDR3 is TGTGCCAGCAGCTCCCCTATGGGGGAGCTGTTTTTT. The full variable domain, its missing parts supplied by reference TRBV5-4 and TRBJ2-2, is ETGVTQSPTHLIKTRGQQVTLRCSSQSGHNTVSWYQQALGQGPQFIFQYYREEENGRGNFPPRFSGLQFPNYSSELNVNALELDDSALYLCASSSPMGELFFGEGSRLTVL.

The chain is built from TRBV7-9 and TRBJ2-2; no reliable D call. Germline CDR1 SEHNR, CDR2 FQNEAQ (reference sequence). Deletions cut 5 bases from V and 3 bases from J, with 16 bases between. The CDR3 covers 16 residues. For the CDR3, the DNA is TGTGCCAGCAGCCACGAGGCTCGGGCTGACACCGGGGAGCTGTTTTTT. It specifies CASSHEARADTGELFF. Combining the CDR3 with reference TRBV7-9 and TRBJ2-2 gives the whole variable domain DTGVSQNPRHKITKRGQNVTFRCDPISEHNRLYWYRQTLGQGPEFLTYFQNEAQLEKSRLLSDRFSAERPKGSFSTLEIQRTEQGDSAMYLCASSHEARADTGELFFGEGSRLTVL.

The chain employs TRBV10-1 and TRBJ2-3, with TRBD2 matching over 15 bases. The V segment lost 3 bases and the J segment 4 bases; nucleotides outside the gene matches: 5. The CDR3 runs 17 residues. Germline V lookup: CDR1 WNHNN, CDR2 SYGVQD (reference sequence). This chain's CDR3 is CASSDRGLAGGADTQYF. In DNA form, the CDR3 reads TGCGCCAGCAGTGACCGCGGACTAGCGGGAGGGGCAGATACGCAGTATTTT.

The chain links TRBV6-1 to TRBJ2-2, with D possibly being TRBD2 (6 bases). Germline CDR1 MNHNS, CDR2 SASEGT. The CDR3 covers 15 residues. Trimming took 6 bases from V and 0 from J, leaving 11 bases between them. The CDR3 region is CASSRTIANTGELFF. In DNA form, the CDR3 reads TGTGCCAGCAGCAGGACTATCGCGAACACCGGGGAGCTGTTTTTT.

The chain joins TRBV28 to TRBJ1-1, with D hard to call. Germline V lookup: CDR1 MDHEN, CDR2 SYDVKM. The germline V and J ends were trimmed by 6 bases and 1 base, with 12 bases remaining between them. This CDR3 has 14 residues. The CDR3 sequence: CASSPHHRNTEAFF. The CDR3, as DNA: TGTGCCAGCAGCCCTCATCATAGGAACACTGAAGCTTTCTTT.

The CDR3 is CASSYDPLNEKLFF. The CDR3 region has the DNA TGTGCCAGCAGCTACGATCCTCTTAATGAAAAACTGTTTTTT. The chain joins TRBV9 to TRBJ1-4; the D is unclear. Germline-derived CDR1 and CDR2 are SGDLS and YYNGEE. The CDR3 has 14 residues. V dropped 4 bases and J dropped 4 bases, with 11 bases sitting between them. The full variable domain, completed using reference TRBV9 and TRBJ1-4, is DSGVTQTPKHLITATGQRVTLRCSPRSGDLSVYWYQQSLDQGLQFLIQYYNGEERAKGNILERFSAQQFPDLHSELNLSSLELGDSALYFCASSYDPLNEKLFFGSGTQLSVL.

This clone was counted once. The V and J genes are TRBV9 and TRBJ1-3; D is undetermined. The CDR3 length is 17 residues. The ends were cut back, 0 bases at V and 0 bases at J, with 13 bases in the middle. Germline V gene data show CDR1 as SGDLS and CDR2 as YYNGEE. This chain's CDR3 is CASSVEGVSLSGNTIYF. The CDR3 nucleotides read TGTGCCAGCAGCGTAGAAGGAGTCAGCCTCTCTGGAAACACCATATATTTT.

J is TRBJ2-3 and V is TRBV27, with 10 bases identical to TRBD2. The CDR3 is 15 residues long. Trimming at V came to 4 bases and at J to 10 bases, leaving 11 bases not matched to a gene. CDR1 is MNHEY, CDR2 SMNVEV, per germline (reference sequence). CDR3: CASSSVAGGSSPQYF. The CDR3 DNA reads TGTGCCAGCAGTTCCGTAGCGGGAGGAAGTTCCCCGCAGTATTTT.

Remarks on this clone: Different DNA sequences within this sample yield the same CDR3. The CDR3, as DNA: TGCAGCGTTCCGGGACAGGGCCACAATGAGCAGTTCTTC. Translated, it gives CSVPGQGHNEQFF. The chain links TRBV29-1 to TRBJ2-1, with TRBD1 matching over 9 bases. The V gene's germline CDR1 is SQVTM and CDR2 ANQGSEA. V lost 5 bases to trimming and J lost 5 bases; unmatched junction nucleotides: 4. This CDR3 region has 13 residues.

This chain connects TRBV5-1 to TRBJ2-7, with 8 bases matching TRBD2. Trimming at V came to 7 bases and at J to 4 bases, leaving 13 bases not matched to a gene. The germline V gene has CDR1 SGHRS and CDR2 YFSETQ. CDR3 length equals 15 residues. CDR3 nucleotide sequence: TGCGCCAGCCGCAGCTTGCGGGAGGTCGGTTACGAGCAGTACTTC. Encoded protein: CASRSLREVGYEQYF.

CDR3 coding DNA: TGTGCCAGCAGAGAGGGGGACCAACGGGGTTGGCGAAACACCATATATTTT. It encodes CASREGDQRGWRNTIYF. The V gene is TRBV5-4, the J gene TRBJ1-3; a possible D gene is TRBD1 (6 bases). V was pared by 5 bases and J by 5 bases, with 23 bases between. Germline V lookup: CDR1 SGHNT, CDR2 YYREEE (reference sequence). CDR3 length equals 17 residues.

The chain combines TRBV7-2 with TRBJ1-5; D is uncertain. V shed 5 bases and J shed 2 bases, with 13 bases lying between them. CDR3 length: 15 residues. Germline V gene lookup returns CDR1 SGHTA and CDR2 FQGNSA. CDR3 region: CASSLTSWGNQPQHF. CDR3 coding DNA: TGTGCCAGCAGCCTGACATCCTGGGGCAATCAGCCCCAGCATTTT.

This clone was picked up a small number of times. The chain uses TRBV7-3 and TRBJ2-2, with D unclear. The V end lost 4 bases, the J end lost 3 bases, and 6 bases lay between the germline ends. The CDR3 runs 13 residues. Germline CDR1 SGHTA, CDR2 FQGTGA. CDR3 bases: TGTGCCAGCAGCTCACAGCACACCGGGGAGCTGTTTTTT. This encodes CASSSQHTGELFF.

The chain recombines TRBV7-9 with TRBJ2-1; 11 bases are a match to TRBD2. The ends lost 2 bases at V and 6 bases at J; junction bases unmatched: 3. The CDR3 spans 15 residues. Germline V gene sequence: CDR1 SEHNR, CDR2 FQNEAQ (reference sequence). The CDR3 loop is CASSLFLAGGNEQFF. CDR3 nucleotide sequence: TGTGCCAGCAGCTTATTCCTAGCGGGAGGCAATGAGCAGTTCTTC.

J is TRBJ2-7 and V is TRBV19; possible D gene TRBD2, 5 bases. V dropped 3 bases and J dropped 6 bases, with 30 bases sitting between them. Per germline, CDR1 LNHDA and CDR2 SQIVND (reference sequence). CDR3 length: 19 residues. Here the CDR3 reads CASSILFSGPEVTSGEQYF. The CDR3, as DNA: TGTGCCAGTAGTATTCTATTCTCGGGCCCGGAGGTAACTTCGGGCGAGCAGTACTTC.